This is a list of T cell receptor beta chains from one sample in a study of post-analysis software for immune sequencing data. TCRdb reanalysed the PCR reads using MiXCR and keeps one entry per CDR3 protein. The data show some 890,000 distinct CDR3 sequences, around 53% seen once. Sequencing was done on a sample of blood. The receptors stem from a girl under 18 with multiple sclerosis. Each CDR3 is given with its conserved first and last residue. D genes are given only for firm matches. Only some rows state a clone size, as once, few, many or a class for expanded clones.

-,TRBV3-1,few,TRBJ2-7,CASSLHSRSYEQYF,TGTGCCAGCAGCCTCCATTCCCGATCCTACGAGCAGTACTTC
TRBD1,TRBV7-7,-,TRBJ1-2,CASSPNGYRGSYGYTF,TGTGCCAGCAGCCCTAACGGGTACAGGGGGAGTTACGGCTACACCTTC
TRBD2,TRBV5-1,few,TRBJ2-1,CASSLVASGTNEQFF,TGCGCCAGCAGCTTGGTTGCTAGCGGGACCAATGAGCAGTTCTTC
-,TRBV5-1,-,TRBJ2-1,CASSLDRGIYNEQFF,TGCGCCAGCAGCTTGGATAGGGGGATCTACAATGAGCAGTTCTTC
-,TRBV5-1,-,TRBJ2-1,CASSLYGRVWDNEQFF,TGCGCCAGCAGCTTGTACGGCAGGGTCTGGGACAATGAGCAGTTCTTC
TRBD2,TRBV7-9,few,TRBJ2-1,CASSDSGGAFNEQFF,TGTGCCAGCAGCGACAGCGGGGGGGCCTTCAATGAGCAGTTCTTC
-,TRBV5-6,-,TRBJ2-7,CASSLSDIPYEQYF,TGTGCCAGCAGCTTGTCGGACATCCCCTACGAGCAGTACTTC
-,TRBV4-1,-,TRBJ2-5,CASSQVLAQETQYF,TGCGCCAGCAGTCAAGTGCTAGCGCAAGAGACCCAGTACTTC
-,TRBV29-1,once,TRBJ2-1,CSVLGLLGEQFF,TGCAGCGTTCTTGGCCTTCTGGGTGAGCAGTTCTTC
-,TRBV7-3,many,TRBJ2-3,CASTLRSGDTQYF,TGTGCCAGCACACTTAGGTCAGGGGATACGCAGTATTTT
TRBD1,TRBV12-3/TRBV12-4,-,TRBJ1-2,CASSLGSFGQGGYGYTF,TGTGCCAGCAGTTTAGGGTCCTTTGGACAGGGGGGCTATGGCTACACCTTC
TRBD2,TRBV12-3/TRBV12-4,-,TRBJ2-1,CASSLVWRGLAGGGGSYNEQFF,TGTGCCAGCAGTTTAGTTTGGCGGGGACTAGCGGGTGGTGGTGGCTCCTACAATGAGCAGTTCTTC
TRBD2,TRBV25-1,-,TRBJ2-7,CASSYFPGGYNEQYF,TGTGCCAGCAGTTATTTTCCGGGGGGTTACAATGAGCAGTACTTC
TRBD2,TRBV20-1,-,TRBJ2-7,CSARVLAGGPGGEQYF,TGCAGTGCTAGAGTCCTAGCGGGAGGTCCCGGAGGCGAGCAGTACTTC
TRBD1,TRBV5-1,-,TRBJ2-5,CASRRQGEGETQYF,TGCGCCAGCAGAAGACAGGGAGAGGGAGAGACCCAGTACTTC
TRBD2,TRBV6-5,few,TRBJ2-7,CASHKRGSYEQYF,TGTGCCAGCCATAAGCGGGGCTCCTACGAGCAGTACTTC
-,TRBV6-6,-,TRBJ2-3,CASSLITGPSTDTQYF,TGTGCCAGCAGTCTCATAACAGGGCCCAGCACAGATACGCAGTATTTT
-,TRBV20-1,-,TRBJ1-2,CSAIPGRNYGYTF,TGCAGTGCTATCCCAGGGAGGAACTATGGCTACACCTTC
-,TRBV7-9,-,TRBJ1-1,CASSRGNTEAFF,TGTGCCAGCTCACGGGGGAACACTGAAGCTTTCTTT
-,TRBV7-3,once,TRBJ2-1,CASSSQGSGSYNEQFF,TGTGCCAGCAGCTCCCAGGGGTCGGGGTCCTACAATGAGCAGTTCTTC
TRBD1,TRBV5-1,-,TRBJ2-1,CASGFEGRRGRNEQFF,TGCGCCAGCGGCTTTGAGGGCCGCAGGGGGCGGAATGAGCAGTTCTTC
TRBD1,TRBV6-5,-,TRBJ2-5,CARDRSQETQYF,TGTGCCAGGGACAGGAGTCAAGAGACCCAGTACTTC
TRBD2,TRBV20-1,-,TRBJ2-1,CSARGLAGQNNEQFF,TGCAGTGCTAGGGGTCTAGCGGGTCAAAACAATGAGCAGTTCTTC
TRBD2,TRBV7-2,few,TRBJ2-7,CASSVGRGTTYEQYF,TGTGCCAGCAGCGTCGGGCGGGGGACCACCTACGAGCAGTACTTC
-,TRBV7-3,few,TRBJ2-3,CASSLTHGGTDAQYF,TGTGCCAGCAGCTTAACGCATGGGGGGACAGATGCGCAGTATTTT
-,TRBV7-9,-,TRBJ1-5,CASSQHPNGANQPQHF,TGTGCCAGCAGTCAACATCCGAACGGTGCGAATCAGCCCCAGCATTTT
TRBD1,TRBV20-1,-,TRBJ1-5,CSATRDREYQPQHF,TGCAGTGCTACCCGGGACAGGGAGTATCAGCCCCAGCATTTT
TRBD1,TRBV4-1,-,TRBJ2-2,CASSQDRDRGNTGELFF,TGCGCCAGCAGCCAAGATCGGGACAGGGGAAACACCGGGGAGCTGTTTTTT
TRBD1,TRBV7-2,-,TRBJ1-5,CASSPRGQAFYSNQPQHF,TGTGCCAGCAGCCCCCGAGGACAGGCCTTTTATAGCAATCAGCCCCAGCATTTT
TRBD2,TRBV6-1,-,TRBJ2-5,CASSLTSLAGSRGETQYF,TGTGCCAGCAGTCTCACCTCGTTAGCGGGCTCAAGAGGAGAGACCCAGTACTTC
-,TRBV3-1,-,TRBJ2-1,CASSAINEQFF,TGTGCCAGCAGCGCTATCAATGAGCAGTTCTTC
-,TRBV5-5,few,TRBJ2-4,CASSPVAGIQYF,TGTGCCAGCAGCCCCGTCGCGGGCATTCAGTACTTC
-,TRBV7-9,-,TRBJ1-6,CASSLAPLGKTSYNSPLHF,TGTGCCAGCAGCTTAGCGCCTTTGGGGAAGACCTCCTATAATTCACCCCTCCACTTT
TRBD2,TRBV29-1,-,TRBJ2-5,CSGSGRQETQYF,TGCAGCGGTAGCGGGAGGCAAGAGACCCAGTACTTC
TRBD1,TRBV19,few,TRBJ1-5,CASSISTGYSQPQHF,TGTGCCAGTAGTATCTCGACAGGGTATAGTCAGCCCCAGCATTTT
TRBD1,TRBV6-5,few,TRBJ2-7,CASSYLSGGVNVYEQYF,TGTGCCAGCAGTTACCTCTCAGGGGGCGTCAATGTCTACGAGCAGTACTTC
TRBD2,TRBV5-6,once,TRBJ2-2,CASSLLGLASGELFF,TGTGCCAGCAGCTTGCTGGGACTAGCTTCCGGGGAGCTGTTTTTT
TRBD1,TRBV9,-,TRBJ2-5,CASSVGDRYQETQYF,TGTGCCAGCAGCGTAGGGGACAGGTACCAAGAGACCCAGTACTTC
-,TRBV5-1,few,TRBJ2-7,CASSLIPGTPYEQYF,TGCGCCAGCAGCTTAATCCCGGGGACCCCCTACGAGCAGTACTTC
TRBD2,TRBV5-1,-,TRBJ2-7,CASSFALGLANSEQYF,TGCGCCAGCAGCTTCGCCTTGGGACTAGCGAATTCCGAGCAGTACTTC
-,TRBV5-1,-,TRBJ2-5,CASSGASGLQETQYF,TGCGCCAGCAGCGGGGCATCGGGACTCCAAGAGACCCAGTACTTC
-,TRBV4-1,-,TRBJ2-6,CASSQGSPAGLFSGANVLTF,TGCGCCAGCAGCCAAGGGAGCCCGGCAGGTTTGTTCTCTGGGGCCAACGTCCTGACTTTC
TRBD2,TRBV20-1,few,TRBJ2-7,CSARKLAGRTADEQYF,TGCAGTGCTAGAAAGCTAGCGGGCCGCACGGCCGACGAGCAGTACTTC
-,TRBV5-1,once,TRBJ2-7,CASSENHGRSYEQYF,TGCGCCAGCAGCGAAAACCATGGACGGTCCTACGAGCAGTACTTC
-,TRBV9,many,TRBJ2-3,CASSGTSTQYF,TGTGCCAGCAGCGGGACCAGTACGCAGTATTTT
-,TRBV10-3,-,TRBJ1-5,CAISESGQGINQPQHF,TGTGCCATCAGTGAGTCGGGGCAGGGAATCAATCAGCCCCAGCATTTT
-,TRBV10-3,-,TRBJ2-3,CAISEPRRDTQYF,TGTGCCATCAGTGAGCCGCGGCGGGATACGCAGTATTTT
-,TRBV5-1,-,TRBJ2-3,CASSGGGEDTQYF,TGCGCCAGCAGCGGAGGGGGAGAAGATACGCAGTATTTT
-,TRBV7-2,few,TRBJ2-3,CASSLVRGNGDTQYF,TGTGCCAGCAGCTTAGTGAGAGGGAACGGAGATACGCAGTATTTT
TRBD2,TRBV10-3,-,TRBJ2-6,CAISDLLAGGNSGANVLTF,TGTGCCATCAGTGATTTACTAGCGGGGGGAAACTCTGGGGCCAACGTCCTGACTTTC
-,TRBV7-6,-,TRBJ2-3,CASSLANPSGDTQYF,TGTGCCAGCAGCTTAGCGAACCCCAGCGGGGATACGCAGTATTTT
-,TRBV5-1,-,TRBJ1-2,CASSEWGPDYGYTF,TGCGCCAGCAGCGAATGGGGACCGGACTATGGCTACACCTTC
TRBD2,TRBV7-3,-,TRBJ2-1,CASSFRGGLTYNEQFF,TGTGCCAGCAGCTTTCGCGGGGGGCTCACCTACAATGAGCAGTTCTTC
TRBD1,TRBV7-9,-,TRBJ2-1,CASSFPSGTGVRNNEQFF,TGTGCCAGCAGCTTCCCCTCCGGGACAGGGGTGAGGAACAATGAGCAGTTCTTC